Listed below are T cell receptor beta chains from one sample, sequenced in a study of sequential checkpoint blockade in melanoma. Profiled with immunoSEQ multiplex PCR; TCRdb holds only in-frame clones, not every one. The data hold 15,000 to 20,000 clones, with 73% observed a single time. The source was tumor tissue (inferred from file names), collected from a patient given nivolumab and ipilimumab in sequence. Every receptor here comes from a human donor with melanoma. Each CDR3 is given with its conserved first and last residue. A D gene is named only where the DNA matches it firmly. Clone size appears in some rows only: once, few, many, or a class for an expanded clone.

>TRBJ1-2|.|TRBV28|.
TGTGCCAGCAGTTTATCCTTCTTTAACTATGGCTACACCTTC
CASSLSFFNYGYTF
>TRBJ2-5|.|TRBV11-3|.
TGTGCCAGCAGCTTGCAAGGGGGGGGCTCGTCGGAGACCCAGTACTTC
CASSLQGGGSSETQYF
>TRBJ2-6|.|TRBV19|.
TGTGCCAGTAGTATAGATAGGGGGGCTGGGGCCAACGTCCTGACTTTC
CASSIDRGAGANVLTF
>TRBJ2-1|.|TRBV19|TRBD2
TGTGCCAGTAGTCTCCAAGCGGGAGGGCGACATGAGCAGTTCTTC
CASSLQAGGRHEQFF
>TRBJ1-3|.|TRBV7-6|.
TGTGCCAGCAGCGCCCGTTCCGCGGGGCCTGGAAACACCATATATTTT
CASSARSAGPGNTIYF
>TRBJ1-2|.|TRBV5-1|TRBD1
TGCGCCAGCAGCTTGGGGGACAGTCCTAACTATGGCTACACCTTC
CASSLGDSPNYGYTF
>TRBJ2-3|.|TRBV19|.
TGTGCCAGTAGTCCCCGTAGAGATACGCAGTATTTT
CASSPRRDTQYF
>TRBJ1-1|few|TRBV30|.
TGTGCCTGGAGAGCTAAAACAGGGAGGAACACTGAAGCTTTCTTT
CAWRAKTGRNTEAFF
>TRBJ2-7|.|TRBV15|TRBD1
TGTGCCACCAGCAGAGAACAGGGGGCTCTCCCCGAGCAGTACTTC
CATSREQGALPEQYF
>TRBJ1-5|.|TRBV10-2|.
TGCGCCAGCAGTGTGCAGGCCATTGGCAATCAGCCCCAGCATTTT
CASSVQAIGNQPQHF
>TRBJ2-1|.|TRBV6-8|.
TGTGCCAGCAGTGAGCAGCCGGCGGGCGGAGAGCAGTTCTTC
CASSEQPAGGEQFF
>TRBJ2-7|.|TRBV23-1|TRBD2
TGCGCCAGCAAACCAGAGACTAGCGGGAGCCACGAGCAGTACTTC
CASKPETSGSHEQYF
>TRBJ1-1|few|TRBV11-3|TRBD1
TGTGCCAGCAGCCCGTCAGGGGGTCTCACTGAAGCTTTCTTT
CASSPSGGLTEAFF
>TRBJ2-3|.|TRBV7-5|.
TGTGCCAGCAGCCGGACTAGCGGCACAGATACGCAGTATTTT
CASSRTSGTDTQYF
>TRBJ1-2|.|TRBV30|.
TGTGCCTGGAGAACCTTAACCTCCGAAAACTATGGCTACACCTTC
CAWRTLTSENYGYTF
>TRBJ2-7|.|TRBV6-8|TRBD2
TGTGCCCCTCACCCGGGGGACTACACCTTTTCCTACGAGCAGTACTTC
CAPHPGDYTFSYEQYF
>TRBJ2-5|.|TRBV28|.
TGTGCCAGCAGTTTTCTGGAAGAGACCCAGTACTTC
CASSFLEETQYF
>TRBJ2-7|once|TRBV5-1|TRBD1
TGCGCCAGCAGCTTGTCTCCGGGACAGGGCTACGAGCAGTACTTC
CASSLSPGQGYEQYF
>TRBJ1-5|.|TRBV6-8|.
TGTGCCAGCAGTTACTCATCCAGGGGTGGTCAGCCCCAGCATTTT
CASSYSSRGGQPQHF
>TRBJ2-1|.|TRBV9|.
TGTGCCAGCAGCCCATACCGGGACAATGAGCAGTTCTTC
CASSPYRDNEQFF